One sample yielded the 2 T cell receptor beta chains listed below, sequenced in a study of cytomegalovirus exposure and HLA in healthy donors. The PCR made use of 60 Vbeta and 13 Jbeta primers. Data came from immunoSEQ multiplex PCR; TCRdb stores just in-frame clones and leaves some out. Across 200,000 to 250,000 clones, the top ten clones capture 1.1% of the sample. Sequencing was performed on PBMCs. These receptors all come from a girl under 10 years old in good health and CMV-seropositive.

This chain connects TRBV5-5 to TRBJ2-5, with 9 bases lining up with TRBD1. V trimming: 4 bases; J trimming: 5 bases; junction bases outside the gene matches: 9. Germline V gives CDR1 SGHKS, CDR2 YYEKEE (reference sequence). This CDR3 has 15 amino acids. In nucleotides, the CDR3 is TGTGCCAGCAGCCGGACAGGGGAAAATTTCGAGACCCAGTACTTC. This codes for CASSRTGENFETQYF.

CDR3 in amino acids: CASSLASVGSGEQYF. The CDR3 nucleotides are TGCGCCAGCAGCTTGGCCTCCGTGGGGTCAGGGGAACAGTACTTC. The gene calls are TRBV5-1 and TRBJ2-7; D might be TRBD1 (6 bases). Germline CDR1 is SGHRS and CDR2 is YFSETQ. Trimming pared 0 bases from V and 10 bases from J, leaving 20 bases between. This CDR3 region has 15 residues.